The clone carrying this T cell receptor (beta chain) was observed many times. This specimen comes from a study of T cell repertoires in cytomegalovirus infection. The V gene's germline CDR1 is SEHNR and CDR2 FQNEAQ (reference sequence). V was cut by 2 bases and J by 6 bases, with 5 bases left in between. The length of the CDR3 is 12 residues. Each CDR3 protein gets one entry after TCRdb re-called the reads with MiXCR. Altogether over 250,000 distinct CDR3 sequences are present, about 23% being singletons, with the ten largest covering about 15%. The chain recombines TRBV7-9 with TRBJ2-1, with no clear D. Sample: PBMCs. This receptor was obtained from a human donor in good health (CMV status not recorded). Some clones in this sample may be carry-over from other donors' samples. The CDR3 DNA is TGTGCCAGCAGCTTATACAGCAATGAGCAGTTCTTC. This gives the protein CASSLYSNEQFF.